This T cell receptor beta chain is from a study of T-cell memory formation after mild COVID-19. V was shortened by 4 bases and J by 7 bases, with 18 bases between the two germline ends. CDR3 length equals 15 residues. From germline, CDR1 is SGHRS and CDR2 YFSETQ. TCRdb itself ran the 5' RACE reads through MiXCR, one entry per CDR3 protein. The top ten clones hold roughly an eighth of a sample with approximately 580,000 distinct CDR3 sequences, roughly 20% of them seen once. V usage is TRBV5-1 and J usage is TRBJ1-5; D is perhaps TRBD1 (5 bases). Input material: PBMCs or a T cell subset sorted from them (not recorded which). The receptor comes from an adult woman who had mild COVID-19 (a few samples of this study predate the infection). Cell type and time point are not known. The CDR3 here is CASSPRALSGQPQHF. The CDR3, as DNA: TGCGCCAGCAGCCCGCGGGCCTTGTCAGGGCAGCCCCAGCATTTT. Full variable domain (remainder filled in from reference TRBV5-1 and TRBJ1-5): KAGVTQTPRYLIKTRGQQVTLSCSPISGHRSVSWYQQTPGQGLQFLFEYFSETQRNKGNFPGRFSGRQFSNSRSEMNVSTLELGDSALYLCASSPRALSGQPQHFGDGTRLSIL.